These 13 T cell receptor beta chains share one sample of origin, sequenced in a study of read filtering for tumor transcriptome and immune sequencing. From about 400 ng of RNA, a library with molecular barcoded alpha/delta and beta/gamma adaptors was made. Using its own MiXCR run on the reads, TCRdb lists one record per CDR3 protein. The table shows around 35,000 distinct CDR3 sequences, with approximately 14% occurring only once. Sequencing was done on a sample of a population of CD138-negative cells sorted from bone marrow. The receptor set was obtained from a donor at least 40 years old with multiple myeloma.

This clonotype was recorded many times. The rearrangement links TRBV11-2 to TRBJ2-5; TRBD2 agrees at 10 bases. Trimming cost V 6 bases and J 2 bases; bases outside gene matches: 15. From germline, CDR1 is SGHAT and CDR2 FQNNGV. This CDR3 is 18 amino acids long. CDR3 coding DNA: TGTGCCAGCAGTCTCGGCGGAGGACTAGCGGCTTTTCAAGAGACCCAGTACTTC. Its protein is CASSLGGGLAAFQETQYF. Full variable domain (missing parts from reference TRBV11-2 and TRBJ2-5): EAGVAQSPRYKIIEKRQSVAFWCNPISGHATLYWYQQILGQGPKLLIQFQNNGVVDDSQLPKDRFSAERLKGVDSTLKIQPAKLEDSAVYLCASSLGGGLAAFQETQYFGPGTRLLVL.

The rearrangement joins TRBV7-8 to TRBJ2-1; 10 nucleotides align to TRBD2. The length of the CDR3 is 15 residues. V dropped 1 base and J dropped 8; count of bases not matched to a gene: 5. Looked up from germline, CDR1 is SGHVS and CDR2 is FQNEAQ. CDR3 protein: CASSLGLAGVYEQFF. The CDR3 DNA sequence: TGTGCCAGCAGCTTAGGGCTAGCGGGAGTCTATGAGCAGTTCTTC.

This clonotype was recorded at least ten times. This chain joins TRBV2 and TRBJ2-6; D is unresolved. CDR1 is SNHLY, CDR2 FYNNEI, per germline. Trimming stripped 3 bases from V and 0 bases from J, with 9 bases between. There are 16 residues in the CDR3. Here the CDR3 DNA reads TGTGCCAGCAGTGACATACGGACCTCTGGGGCCAACGTCCTGACTTTC. Its translation is CASSDIRTSGANVLTF. The variable domain in full, with the rest retrieved from reference TRBV2 and TRBJ2-6, is EPEVTQTPSHQVTQMGQEVILRCVPISNHLYFYWYRQILGQKVEFLVSFYNNEISEKSEIFDDQFSVERPDGSNFTLKIRSTKLEDSAMYFCASSDIRTSGANVLTFGAGSRLTVL.

This clonotype was observed once. The chain carries TRBV20-1 and TRBJ2-7; D is possibly TRBD2 (6 bases). Germline CDR1 and CDR2: DFQATT and SNEGSKA (reference sequence). The V and J ends lost 0 bases and 4 bases respectively, with 16 bases between them. This CDR3 region has 15 residues. The CDR3 region has the DNA TGCAGTGCTAGAGATACCCTACGGGCGGGATACGAGCAGTACTTC. Its protein product is CSARDTLRAGYEQYF.

This clonotype has at least ten counts. The rearrangement joins TRBV27 to TRBJ2-1; a weak D match, TRBD1 (5 bases). The V and J ends lost 5 bases and 12 bases respectively, with 14 bases between them. The CDR3 sequence is 12 residues long. Germline CDR1 MNHEY, CDR2 SMNVEV (reference sequence). Here the CDR3 DNA reads TGTGCCAGCAGTGACAGAGCCCAGGTGCAGTTCTTC. This sequence encodes CASSDRAQVQFF.

This chain links TRBV4-1 with TRBJ1-5, with D perhaps matching TRBD1 (6 bases). V lost 4 bases to trimming and J lost 5 bases, with 21 bases between them. The CDR3 covers 17 residues. Germline V gene lookup returns CDR1 MGHRA and CDR2 YSYEKL. In DNA form, the CDR3 reads TGCGCCAGCAGCCTGTCTCAGGGGCTCCGGCGCGATCAGCCCCAGCATTTT. Protein: CASSLSQGLRRDQPQHF.

By share of the sample, this clonotype is medium-sized. This chain joins TRBV5-1 and TRBJ2-5; 11 bases line up with TRBD2. CDR1 is SGHRS, CDR2 YFSETQ, per germline. The J segment lost 5 bases and the V segment lost 7 bases, leaving 16 bases of the junction unmatched. The CDR3 sequence is 17 residues long. CDR3 residues: CASRPLLAGGWGETQYF. The CDR3 DNA is TGCGCCAGCCGACCCCTCTTAGCGGGAGGGTGGGGCGAGACCCAGTACTTC.

With respect to this clonotype: This sequence may be a read error, since a much larger clone differs from it by one base. The CDR3 DNA follows: TGTGCCAGCAAGGGGTTGGGGGGAGCTTTCTTT. Translation: CASKGLGGAFF. V is TRBV6-2 or TRBV6-3 and J is TRBJ1-1, with D tentatively TRBD1 (5 bases). The CDR3 loop spans 11 amino acids. The V gene's germline CDR1 is MNHEY and CDR2 SVGEGT. V gave up 7 bases and J gave up 10 bases, with 13 bases separating them.

This clonotype has at least ten counts. This chain connects TRBV6-2 or TRBV6-3 to TRBJ2-1; D gene ambiguous. V lost 5 bases to trimming and J lost 0 bases, with 17 bases between them. CDR1 MNHEY and CDR2 SVGEGT come from the germline V gene. The CDR3 runs to 17 residues. The CDR3 DNA reads as TGTGCCAGCAGTCCCCGTCGAGGTTTTAGCTCCTACAATGAGCAGTTCTTC. Translated, it gives CASSPRRGFSSYNEQFF.

In its sample, this clonotype was seen many times. The V and J genes are TRBV5-1 and TRBJ2-4, with D possibly being TRBD2 (5 bases). The germline V and J ends were trimmed by 2 bases and 6 bases, with 6 bases remaining between them. The CDR3 has 12 amino acids. Looked up from germline, CDR1 is SGHRS and CDR2 is YFSETQ. Here the CDR3 reads CASSFEGNIQYF. CDR3 coding DNA: TGCGCCAGCAGCTTTGAGGGAAACATTCAGTACTTC.

Worth noting for this clonotype: This clone may be a read error of a much larger clone one base away. The genes are TRBV10-3 and TRBJ2-7, with 10 bases aligning to TRBD2. Per the germline V gene, CDR1 is ENHRY and CDR2 is SYGVKD. The CDR3 contains 12 residues. CDR3 DNA: TGTGCCATCAGTGGGACTAGCGGCGACAAGGACTTC. This sequence encodes CAISGTSGDKDF.

Points on this clonotype: Lacking the conserved final phenylalanine or tryptophan, this CDR3 likely reflects a read error. This chain joins TRBV12-3 or TRBV12-4 and TRBJ2-5; D may be TRBD1 (6 bases). The CDR3 totals 13 residues. Between the trimmed V and J ends, which lost 4 bases and 2 bases, there was a span of 8 bases. This CDR3 reads CASSSDSQETQYY. The CDR3 DNA follows: TGTGCCAGCAGTTCGGACAGTCAAGAGACCCAGTACTAC.

This clonotype was detected many times. This chain connects TRBV7-9 to TRBJ2-2; TRBD2 agrees at 8 bases. There are 17 residues in the CDR3. Germline CDR1 and CDR2: SEHNR and FQNEAQ (reference sequence). V lost 4 bases, J lost 6 bases, and 13 bases stayed unmatched. CDR3 sequence (DNA): TGTGCCAGCAGCTCCCTCCTACTAGCGGCTGAGGCCGGGGAGCTGTTTTTT. Translation gives CASSSLLLAAEAGELFF.